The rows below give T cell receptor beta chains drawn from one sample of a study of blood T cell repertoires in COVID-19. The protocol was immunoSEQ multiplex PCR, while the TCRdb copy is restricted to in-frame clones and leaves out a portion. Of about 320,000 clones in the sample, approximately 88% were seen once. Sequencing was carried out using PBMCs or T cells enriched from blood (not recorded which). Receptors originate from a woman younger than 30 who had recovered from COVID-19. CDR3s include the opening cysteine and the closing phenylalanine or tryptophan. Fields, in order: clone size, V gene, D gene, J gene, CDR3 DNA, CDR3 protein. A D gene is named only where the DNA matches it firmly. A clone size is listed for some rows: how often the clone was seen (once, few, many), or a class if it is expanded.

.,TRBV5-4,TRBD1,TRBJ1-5,TGTGCCAGCAGCTTGGCAGGGGGTCAGCCCCAGCATTTT,CASSLAGGQPQHF
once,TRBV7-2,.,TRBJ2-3,TGTGCCAGCAGCCTCGTCACAAGCACAGATACGCAGTATTTT,CASSLVTSTDTQYF
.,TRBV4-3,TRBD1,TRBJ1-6,TGCGCCAGCAGCCCGCGGGACAGCTATAATTCACCCCTCCACTTT,CASSPRDSYNSPLHF
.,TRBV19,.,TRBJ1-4,TGTGCCAGTAGTACCGAAGTAGCAACTAATGAAAAACTGTTTTTT,CASSTEVATNEKLFF
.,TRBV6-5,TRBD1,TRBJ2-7,TGTGCCAGCAGGAAAAAAACAGGGGAAGCCTACGAGCAGTACTTC,CASRKKTGEAYEQYF
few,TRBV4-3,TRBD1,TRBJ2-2,TGCGCCAGCAGCCAATACAGGGGGTTCACCGGGGAGCTGTTTTTT,CASSQYRGFTGELFF
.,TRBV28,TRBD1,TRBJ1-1,TGTGCCAGCAGCCCTATCACCGGGACAGGGGGCCGCACTGAAGCTTTCTTT,CASSPITGTGGRTEAFF
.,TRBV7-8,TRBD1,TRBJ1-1,TGTGCCAGCAGCTCCCGGCGCCCGCAGGGGGCTGAAGCTTTCTTT,CASSSRRPQGAEAFF
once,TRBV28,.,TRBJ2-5,TGTGCCAGCCGCCAGGGGCGTCAAGAGACCCAGTACTTC,CASRQGRQETQYF
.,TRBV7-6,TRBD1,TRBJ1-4,TGTGCCAGCAGCTTAGACAGGGGGTGGAATGAAAAACTGTTTTTT,CASSLDRGWNEKLFF
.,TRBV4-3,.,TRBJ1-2,TGCGCCAGCAGCCAAGATCACCGAGCTTTAAGTTACACCTTC,CASSQDHRALSYTF